The clone carrying this T cell receptor (beta chain) was seen only a few times. The sample originates from a study of blood T cells in healthy people across ages. A second 7 to 11 cycle PCR used barcoded and J-beta primers. TCRdb reprocessed the 5' RACE reads with MiXCR, giving one entry per CDR3 protein. The table records fewer than 1,000,000 distinct CDR3 sequences, under 45% of them present only once. The CDR3 extends over 15 amino acids. The V segment lost 6 bases and the J segment 6 bases; nucleotides outside the gene matches: 9. In germline, CDR1 is SGHRS, CDR2 YFSETQ. Specimen: blood. The chain is built from TRBV5-1 and TRBJ2-1, with 10 bases fitting TRBD1. This sequence originates from a man between 60 and 75 years old in good health. The CDR3 DNA sequence: TGCGCCAGCACCTGGCGACAGGGGGCGGGCAATGAGCAGTTCTTC. It codes for CASTWRQGAGNEQFF.